These 21 T cell receptor beta chains share one sample of origin, sequenced in a study of identical twins' blood T cells. Each CDR3 protein gets one entry after TCRdb re-called the 5' RACE reads with MiXCR. The sample shows roughly 380,000 distinct CDR3 sequences, 28% of them seen only once. The specimen sequenced was PBMCs. These TCRs come from a woman aged 18-50 years in good health.

As to this clonotype: Compared with germline, one end of the junction differs, possibly owing to a read error. The rearrangement uses TRBV6-5 and TRBJ1-4, with D unresolved. CDR1 is MNHEY, CDR2 SVGAGI, per germline. The CDR3 has 16 amino acids. CDR3 sequence: CTSSYHSGRANEKLFF. CDR3 bases: TGTACCAGCAGTTACCATTCGGGAAGGGCTAATGAAAAACTGTTTTTT.

This clonotype was counted a few times. The rearrangement links TRBV6-1 to TRBJ1-5; D remains unclear. This CDR3 contains 15 residues. Germline values: CDR1 MNHNS, CDR2 SASEGT. Trimming took 2 bases from V and 0 from J, leaving 8 bases between them. As DNA, the CDR3 is TGTGCCAGCAGTGAATCCGACTATAGCAATCAGCCCCAGCATTTT. Translating it yields CASSESDYSNQPQHF.

The chain uses TRBV3-1 and TRBJ2-7; D remains ambiguous. V was shortened by 1 base and J by 0 bases, with 10 bases between the two germline ends. Germline CDR1 and CDR2: LGHDT and YNNKEL (reference sequence). The CDR3 runs to 15 residues. CDR3 in amino acids: CASSQVSVLSYEQYF. The DNA for the CDR3 is TGTGCCAGCAGCCAAGTCTCGGTTCTCTCCTACGAGCAGTACTTC.

To note about this clonotype: The junction shows a germline mismatch at one end, possibly a read error. The CDR3 sequence is CASSFPDGDTVYF. The DNA of the CDR3 is TGTGCCAGCAGCTTCCCCGATGGGGACACCGTATATTTT. The V call is TRBV9, the J call TRBJ1-3, with a possible D match to TRBD1 (6 bases). Germline V gives CDR1 SGDLS, CDR2 YYNGEE. The CDR3 consists of 13 residues.

This clonotype has a handful of counts. This rearrangement joins TRBV5-1 to TRBJ2-1; 7 bases are a match to TRBD2. CDR3 length: 16 amino acids. V gave up 1 base and J gave up 7 bases; unmatched junction bases: 11. Per germline, CDR1 SGHRS and CDR2 YFSETQ. In nucleotides, the CDR3 is TGCGCCAGCAGCTTGATCGGACCGGGGGGTAAAAATGAGCAGTTCTTC. Protein sequence: CASSLIGPGGKNEQFF.

Regarding this clonotype: At one end, the junction sequence differs from germline, possibly due to a read error. V usage is TRBV7-2 and J usage is TRBJ1-2; D is unresolved. Per the germline V gene, CDR1 is SGHTA and CDR2 is FQGNSA. There are 12 residues in the CDR3. The CDR3 coding sequence is TGTGCAAGCACGGTCTTAGACTATGGCTACACCTTC. This codes for CASTVLDYGYTF.

The table lists this clonotype with a few counts. The chain recombines TRBV6-5 with TRBJ1-2; TRBD1 matches at 7 bases. J lost 7 bases, V lost 7 bases, and 9 bases had no gene match. Germline lookup yields CDR1 MNHEY and CDR2 SVGAGI. This CDR3 has 13 residues. The CDR3 DNA is TGTGCCAGCAACCGGGACCCAGGGGGTGGCTACACCTTC. It codes for CASNRDPGGGYTF.

This clonotype was recorded a few times. The chain is built from TRBV5-4 and TRBJ2-1; D call uncertain. The ends were cut back, 5 bases at V and 0 bases at J, with 6 bases in the middle. The CDR3 covers 13 residues. Germline lookup yields CDR1 SGHNT and CDR2 YYREEE (reference sequence). The CDR3 region has the DNA TGTGCCAGCAGGCTTGACTCCTACAATGAGCAGTTCTTC. It specifies CASRLDSYNEQFF.

The chain employs TRBV3-1 and TRBJ1-2, with TRBD1 as a possible D gene (5 bases). The CDR3 sequence is 12 residues long. V lost 0 bases to trimming and J lost 7 bases, with 6 bases between them. The germline CDR1 and CDR2 sequences are LGHDT and YNNKEL (reference sequence). CDR3 bases: TGTGCCAGCAGCCAAGAGGGGGTTGGCTACACCTTC. This sequence encodes CASSQEGVGYTF.

As regards this clonotype: A junction end diverges from the germline sequence, so it may reflect a read error. V usage is TRBV19 and J usage is TRBJ1-2; D is perhaps TRBD1 (5 bases). The V gene's germline CDR1 is LNHDA and CDR2 SQIVND (reference sequence). There are 11 residues in the CDR3. CDR3 loop: CACQGLYGYAF. CDR3 bases: TGTGCCTGTCAGGGCTTATATGGCTACGCCTTC.

This clonotype has just a few counts. The CDR3 here is CASSLDRDLGRETQYF. In DNA, the CDR3 is TGTGCCAGCAGCTTAGATCGGGACCTAGGACGAGAGACCCAGTACTTC. This chain joins TRBV11-2 and TRBJ2-5, with D perhaps given as TRBD1 or TRBD2 (5 bases each). The CDR3 is 16 residues long. Germline loops: CDR1 SGHAT, CDR2 FQNNGV. V lost 0 bases and J lost 4, with 15 bases in between.

The J gene is TRBJ2-3, the V gene TRBV6-4, with 11 bases matching TRBD2. CDR3 length: 16 residues. V lost 5 bases, J lost 4 bases, and 8 bases stayed unmatched. The V gene's germline CDR1 is MRHNA and CDR2 SNTAGT. The DNA of the CDR3 is TGTGCCAGCAGTAGATCTAGCGGGAGGACGGCAGATACGCAGTATTTT. Translation gives CASSRSSGRTADTQYF.

The chain carries TRBV19 and TRBJ1-2; 7 positions match TRBD1. Germline V gives CDR1 LNHDA, CDR2 SQIVND (reference sequence). V gave up 1 base and J gave up 8 bases; unmatched junction bases: 10. The CDR3 is 15 residues long. CDR3 in amino acids: CASSIGIFGQAGYTF. DNA for the CDR3: TGTGCCAGTAGTATAGGCATATTCGGACAGGCGGGCTACACCTTC.

This clonotype has just a few counts. This rearrangement joins TRBV14 to TRBJ2-5; D remains unclear. The CDR3 covers 12 residues. Germline lookup yields CDR1 SGHDN and CDR2 FVKESK. The V end was cut by 1 base, the J end by 5 bases, with 5 bases between. CDR3 nucleotides: TGTGCCAGCAGCCAAGCGGTGGAGACCCAGTACTTC. Translation: CASSQAVETQYF.

This clonotype was found a few times. The gene calls are TRBV3-1 and TRBJ2-2; D remains ambiguous. Germline loops: CDR1 LGHDT, CDR2 YNNKEL (reference sequence). The CDR3 totals 12 residues. The V and J ends lost 6 bases and 6 bases respectively, with 8 bases between them. CDR3 nucleotide sequence: TGTGCCAGCAGAGTTGGTGCCGGGGAGCTGTTTTTT. Amino acids: CASRVGAGELFF.

This clonotype was counted only a few times. The chain employs TRBV6-5 and TRBJ2-7; 8 positions agree with TRBD2. The V gene end was trimmed by 6 bases and the J gene end by 6 bases; junction bases not matched to a gene: 13. Germline-derived CDR1 and CDR2 are MNHEY and SVGAGI. This CDR3 spans 15 amino acids. CDR3 protein: CASSRSLAGLGEQYF. CDR3 nucleotide sequence: TGTGCCAGCAGCCGGTCCTTAGCGGGATTAGGCGAGCAGTACTTC.

This clonotype has just a few counts. This sequence joins TRBV20-1 and TRBJ2-5; D is perhaps TRBD1 or TRBD2 (5 bases each). Trimming left V 5 bases short and J 1 base short, with 20 bases between. CDR1 is DFQATT, CDR2 SNEGSKA, per germline (reference sequence). This CDR3 has 16 residues. CDR3 nucleotides: TGCAGTGCTGGTAGTTGGGACGGCCGATTCCAAGAGACCCAGTACTTC. Protein product: CSAGSWDGRFQETQYF.

The rearrangement links TRBV7-9 to TRBJ2-7; D not certain. The CDR3 is made up of 14 amino acids. Trimming took off 2 bases at V and 6 bases at J, with 14 bases between the two ends. Germline V gene sequence: CDR1 SEHNR, CDR2 FQNEAQ (reference sequence). The CDR3 coding sequence is TGTGCCAGCAGCTTAATAGCTCTAGAAAGCGAGCAGTACTTC. Translating gives CASSLIALESEQYF.

DNA for the CDR3: TGCGCCAGCAGCTTCTGGGGAGACCAAAACACTGAAGCTTTCTTT. Translation gives CASSFWGDQNTEAFF. The rearrangement joins TRBV5-1 to TRBJ1-1; D gene ambiguous. The ends were cut back, 2 bases at V and 2 bases at J, with 13 bases in the middle. In germline, CDR1 is SGHRS, CDR2 YFSETQ. The CDR3 extends over 15 amino acids. Full variable domain (missing parts from reference TRBV5-1 and TRBJ1-1): KAGVTQTPRYLIKTRGQQVTLSCSPISGHRSVSWYQQTPGQGLQFLFEYFSETQRNKGNFPGRFSGRQFSNSRSEMNVSTLELGDSALYLCASSFWGDQNTEAFFGQGTRLTVV.

The chain links TRBV4-2 to TRBJ1-4; 9 positions agree with TRBD1. Trimming took 1 base from V and 4 from J; bases not matched to a gene: 1. The CDR3 extends over 15 amino acids. Germline V gene lookup returns CDR1 LGHNA and CDR2 YNFKEQ. The CDR3 region is CASSQGDRDNEKLFF. In nucleotides, the CDR3 is TGTGCCAGCAGCCAAGGGGACAGGGATAATGAAAAACTGTTTTTT.

In its sample, this clonotype was seen many times. The rearrangement uses TRBV5-6 and TRBJ2-7; no reliable D call. CDR1 and CDR2 (germline): SGHDT, YYEEEE. V lost 0 bases and J lost 1, with 5 bases in between. The CDR3 extends over 13 amino acids. CDR3 region: CASSLVGSYEQYF. The CDR3 DNA reads as TGTGCCAGCAGCTTGGTTGGTTCCTACGAGCAGTACTTC.